This T cell receptor beta chain is drawn from a study of shared clonotypes between healthy human individuals. Sequencing used immunoSEQ multiplex PCR; TCRdb keeps in-frame clones, though not all of them. The sample records more than 1.2 million clones, approximately 98.5% being singletons. The CDR3 is made up of 18 amino acids. CDR1 is SEHNR, CDR2 FQNEAQ, per germline (reference sequence). Trimming shortened V by 3 bases and J by 5 bases, and 26 bases separated the two germline ends. The sequenced material came from naive CD4+ T cells sorted from blood. Sample subset: CD45RA+ positively selected. The J gene is TRBJ2-7, the V gene TRBV7-9; D might be TRBD1 or TRBD2, each matching 6 bases. The receptor comes from a man aged 25-45 years in good health. CDR3 bases: TGTGCCAGCAGCTTCGGGACACCTCTACGGGAGTCAATCCACGAGCAGTACTTC. Translated, it gives CASSFGTPLRESIHEQYF.